Listed below are T cell receptor beta chains from one sample, sequenced in a study of T-cell reconstitution after alpha-beta-depleted transplantation in children. A single record per CDR3 protein comes from TCRdb applying MiXCR to the PCR reads. The table has about 610,000 distinct CDR3 sequences, roughly 30% seen once; the top ten hold around a third. Specimen: PBMCs, collected before TCRalphabeta/CD19-depleted stem cell transplant. These receptors were collected from a boy younger than two with Wiskott-Aldrich syndrome, due to receive a stem cell transplant. Both conserved end residues are part of each CDR3. The D gene is left open where the match is weak. Some rows have no size entry. The others give once, few or many, or a class for an expanded clone.

D gene,V gene,J gene,clone size,CDR3 protein,CDR3 DNA
NA,TRBV20-1,TRBJ2-5,few,CSAPLTGPGAQYF,TGCAGTGCTCCACTGACTGGGCCCGGGGCCCAGTACTTC
NA,TRBV20-1,TRBJ1-2,NA,CSASEGPGGYTF,TGCAGTGCTAGTGAGGGGCCCGGGGGCTACACCTTC
TRBD2,TRBV10-3,TRBJ2-1,many,CATGLAGNEQFF,TGTGCCACCGGACTAGCGGGCAATGAGCAGTTCTTC
NA,TRBV20-1,TRBJ1-1,few,CSARRQNTEAFF,TGCAGTGCTAGACGACAGAACACTGAAGCTTTCTTT
NA,TRBV5-1,TRBJ2-1,few,CASSLNLRASSYNEQFF,TGCGCCAGCAGCTTGAACCTAAGGGCGAGCTCCTACAATGAGCAGTTCTTC
TRBD1,TRBV5-1,TRBJ1-4,NA,CASSPQGNNEKLFF,TGCGCCAGCAGCCCACAGGGGAATAATGAAAAACTGTTTTTT
NA,TRBV5-1,TRBJ2-1,NA,CASSLDGSRMYNEQFF,TGCGCCAGCAGCTTGGATGGATCCCGGATGTACAATGAGCAGTTCTTC
TRBD2,TRBV20-1,TRBJ2-1,few,CSASGTSDYNEQFF,TGCAGTGCTTCCGGGACTAGCGACTACAATGAGCAGTTCTTC
TRBD2,TRBV5-1,TRBJ2-7,few,CASSSSGSYYEQYF,TGCGCCAGCAGTTCTAGCGGAAGCTACTACGAGCAGTACTTC
TRBD1,TRBV20-1,TRBJ2-3,few,CSARGQGGPDTQYF,TGCAGTGCTAGGGGACAGGGTGGCCCAGATACGCAGTATTTT
NA,TRBV5-5,TRBJ2-5,NA,CASSPLGREFETQYF,TGTGCCAGCAGCCCCCTAGGCCGGGAGTTTGAGACCCAGTACTTC
TRBD2,TRBV5-1,TRBJ2-1,few,CASSYGLAGSYNEQFF,TGCGCCAGCAGCTACGGACTAGCGGGTTCCTACAATGAGCAGTTCTTC
NA,TRBV5-1,TRBJ2-7,NA,CASKMTGTKNEQYF,TGCGCCAGCAAGATGACCGGGACGAAAAACGAGCAGTACTTC
NA,TRBV9,TRBJ2-6,NA,CASSVGARSGANVLTF,TGTGCCAGCAGCGTAGGGGCCAGGTCCGGGGCCAACGTCCTGACTTTC
TRBD1,TRBV11-2,TRBJ1-4,few,CASSSGTVVNEKLFF,TGTGCCAGCAGCTCTGGGACAGTCGTTAATGAAAAACTGTTTTTT
TRBD2,TRBV5-1,TRBJ2-2,NA,CASSSTFGAGGPNSGELFF,TGCGCCAGCAGCTCCACCTTCGGGGCGGGAGGGCCGAATAGCGGGGAGCTGTTTTTT
NA,TRBV12-3/TRBV12-4,TRBJ1-6,NA,CASSSTTTNSPLHF,TGTGCCAGCAGTTCCACGACGACCAATTCACCCCTCCACTTT